The 27 T cell receptor beta chains given below trace back to one sample, sequenced in a study of T-cell memory formation after mild COVID-19. TCRdb processed the 5' RACE reads anew with MiXCR; each CDR3 protein has one entry. The sample has under 450,000 distinct CDR3 sequences; over 13% are singletons. Input material: PBMCs or a T cell subset sorted from them (not recorded which). The receptors shown here come from a young man who had mild COVID-19 (a few samples of this study predate the infection). Cell type and time point are not known.

This clonotype occurred many times. The rearrangement joins TRBV6-5 to TRBJ1-6, with D possibly TRBD1 on 6 matching bases. V lost 6 bases and J 7 bases, leaving 16 bases between the germline ends. The CDR3 runs 15 residues. CDR1 is MNHEY and CDR2 is SVGAGI in the germline V gene. The CDR3 coding sequence is TGTGCCAGCAGGCCGCCCCAGGGGAGGAATTCACCCCTCCACTTT. Translated: CASRPPQGRNSPLHF.

V and J are TRBV3-1 and TRBJ2-1; 8 nucleotides agree with TRBD1. The CDR3 runs to 16 residues. V lost 3 bases to trimming and J lost 4 bases; unmatched junction nucleotides: 8. CDR1 and CDR2 (germline): LGHDT, YNNKEL (reference sequence). In DNA, the CDR3 is TGTGCCAGCAGCCACCGGACAGGGACAATGTACAATGAGCAGTTCTTC. It yields the protein CASSHRTGTMYNEQFF.

This chain links TRBV5-6 with TRBJ1-1, with D unclear. Germline loops: CDR1 SGHDT, CDR2 YYEEEE. With 4 bases removed from V and 6 bases from J, the gap between germline ends came to 16 bases. The CDR3 extends over 14 amino acids. CDR3 nucleotides: TGTGCCAGCAGCACAAGGGAGGTTGCAGCTGAAGCTTTCTTT. Residues: CASSTREVAAEAFF. Filled out from reference TRBV5-6 and TRBJ1-1, the complete variable domain reads DAGVTQSPTHLIKTRGQQVTLRCSPKSGHDTVSWYQQALGQGPQFIFQYYEEEERQRGNFPDRFSGHQFPNYSSELNVNALLLGDSALYLCASSTREVAAEAFFGQGTRLTVV.

This clonotype was detected ten times or more. This chain links TRBV4-1 with TRBJ1-3; D is unresolved. Germline V gene sequence: CDR1 MGHRA, CDR2 YSYEKL. The CDR3 has 15 residues. V was shortened by 2 bases and J by 2 bases, with 10 bases between the two germline ends. The chain's CDR3 is CASSQPSDPGNTIYF. DNA of the CDR3: TGCGCCAGCAGCCAACCTTCGGATCCTGGAAACACCATATATTTT.

This clonotype was seen a few times. The chain carries TRBV21-1 and TRBJ1-2; the table assigns TRBD1, which was not confirmed against the DNA. TRBV21-1 is listed as a pseudogene. The length of the CDR3 is 12 residues. Written as DNA, the CDR3 is TGTGCCAGCCCGGTGGGGGACTATGGCTACACCTTC. It is translated as CASPVGDYGYTF.

This clonotype was seen a handful of times. The rearrangement uses TRBV10-2 and TRBJ1-1; 7 bases are shared with TRBD1. V dropped 7 bases and J dropped 4; count of bases not matched to a gene: 6. The CDR3 is 13 residues long. Germline V gives CDR1 WSHSY, CDR2 SAAADI. In DNA form, the CDR3 reads TGCGCCAGCACACTCGACAGGGCCACTGAAGCTTTCTTT. As protein: CASTLDRATEAFF.

This clonotype has a handful of counts. The J gene is TRBJ2-1, the V gene TRBV11-2; 9 positions match TRBD2. This CDR3 has 15 residues. After removal of 1 base from V and 9 bases from J, the junction contained 7 bases not matched to a gene. CDR1 and CDR2 from the germline V gene are SGHAT and FQNNGV. Here the CDR3 DNA reads TGTGCCAGCAGCTTAGGGCAGCGGGGGGTGATTGAGCAGTTCTTC. It specifies CASSLGQRGVIEQFF.

As DNA, the CDR3 is TGTGCCAGCAGCTTCCGGGACAGGGCTTTCGCTTCCGAGCAGTACGTC. It yields the protein CASSFRDRAFASEQYV. This sequence joins TRBV5-6 and TRBJ2-7; 9 bases agree with TRBD1. Germline CDR1 reads SGHDT; CDR2 reads YYEEEE. J was trimmed by 6 bases and V by 2 bases; bases with no gene match: 12. The CDR3 has 16 residues.

The chain is built from TRBV5-6 and TRBJ2-1; D is unresolved. V gave up 4 bases and J gave up 3 bases, with 8 bases separating them. The CDR3 loop spans 13 amino acids. Per germline, CDR1 SGHDT and CDR2 YYEEEE. CDR3 DNA sequence: TGTGCCAGCAGCGAAGCCCTCTACAATGAGCAGTTCTTC. Its protein product is CASSEALYNEQFF.

The chain has TRBV18 and TRBJ1-3; D gene unclear. In germline, CDR1 is KGHSH, CDR2 LQKENI. The CDR3 is made up of 16 amino acids. Trimming cost V 0 bases and J 0 bases, with 9 bases left between them. The CDR3 bases are TGTGCCAGCTCACCACCGAACGGACCCTCTGGAAACACCATATATTTT. Translated: CASSPPNGPSGNTIYF.

The table lists this clonotype with a few counts. The chain links TRBV6-5 to TRBJ1-2; D is uncertain. Trimming took off 0 bases at V and 7 bases at J, with 12 bases between the two ends. Germline V gives CDR1 MNHEY, CDR2 SVGAGI. The CDR3 is made up of 14 amino acids. The chain's CDR3 is CASSYSAELSGYTF. The CDR3 DNA sequence: TGTGCCAGCAGTTACTCGGCGGAGTTATCTGGCTACACCTTC.

This clonotype was found many times. The rearrangement links TRBV7-2 to TRBJ2-1, with D tentatively TRBD2 (6 bases). The CDR3 is 15 amino acids. Germline loops: CDR1 SGHTA, CDR2 FQGNSA. V lost 4 bases, J lost 9 bases, and 19 bases lay in between. The CDR3 loop is CASSSGGPSVGEQFF. In DNA form, the CDR3 reads TGTGCCAGCAGCTCCGGGGGACCCTCGGTTGGTGAGCAGTTCTTC.

V and J are TRBV27 and TRBJ1-2; 7 bases match TRBD1. J lost 0 bases, V lost 6 bases, and 4 bases had no gene match. CDR1 is MNHEY, CDR2 SMNVEV, per germline (reference sequence). The CDR3 totals 14 residues. In DNA, the CDR3 is TGTGCCAGCAGCAAGACAGGGTCTAACTATGGCTACACCTTC. Residues: CASSKTGSNYGYTF.

The chain has TRBV11-2 and TRBJ2-5; 7 bases are shared with TRBD1. The CDR3 extends over 13 amino acids. CDR1 is SGHAT and CDR2 is FQNNGV in the germline V gene. Trimming took 7 bases from V and 4 from J; bases not matched to a gene: 6. CDR3 bases: TGTGCCAGCATAGACAGGGTGGGAGAGACCCAGTACTTC. The encoded protein is CASIDRVGETQYF. The full variable domain, its missing parts supplied by reference TRBV11-2 and TRBJ2-5, is EAGVAQSPRYKIIEKRQSVAFWCNPISGHATLYWYQQILGQGPKLLIQFQNNGVVDDSQLPKDRFSAERLKGVDSTLKIQPAKLEDSAVYLCASIDRVGETQYFGPGTRLLVL.

The V and J genes are TRBV9 and TRBJ2-5, with 7 bases lining up with TRBD2. After removal of 3 bases from V and 0 bases from J, the junction contained 5 bases not matched to a gene. The CDR3 contains 15 residues. CDR1 is SGDLS and CDR2 is YYNGEE in the germline V gene. CDR3 DNA: TGTGCCAGCAGCGAGAGAGCGGGGAACCAAGAGACCCAGTACTTC. Translated, it gives CASSERAGNQETQYF.

This clonotype came up a few times. The V and J genes are TRBV20-1 and TRBJ2-7; no firm D call. CDR1 is DFQATT and CDR2 is SNEGSKA in the germline V gene (reference sequence). CDR3 length equals 14 residues. Trimming removed 3 bases from V and 4 bases from J, with 16 bases in between. This chain's CDR3 is CSARSQQTKYEQYV. The CDR3 nucleotides are TGCAGTGCTAGGTCTCAGCAGACCAAGTACGAGCAGTACGTC.

The genes are TRBV2 and TRBJ1-1, with no clear D. Trimming removed 7 bases at V and 7 bases at J, with 10 bases between. The CDR3 sequence is 11 residues long. The germline V gene encodes CDR1 SNHLY and CDR2 FYNNEI. The CDR3 protein is CASIGEIEAFF. CDR3 nucleotides: TGTGCCAGCATTGGGGAGATTGAAGCTTTCTTT.

This rearrangement joins TRBV2 to TRBJ2-5; D not certain. The CDR3 covers 15 residues. The V and J ends lost 1 base and 2 bases respectively, with 11 bases between them. Germline values: CDR1 SNHLY, CDR2 FYNNEI. DNA for the CDR3: TGTGCCAGCAGTGAAGTCGGACGGACGCAAGAGACCCAGTACTTC. This codes for CASSEVGRTQETQYF.

In this sample, this clonotype turned up many times. The CDR3 here is CASSSLAAGGPKDTQYF. The CDR3 nucleotides are TGTGCCAGCAGCTCGCTAGCAGCGGGGGGGCCGAAAGATACGCAGTATTTT. This chain uses TRBV6-5 with TRBJ2-3, with 10 nucleotides matching TRBD2. Looked up from germline, CDR1 is MNHEY and CDR2 is SVGAGI. V dropped 6 bases and J dropped 5; count of bases not matched to a gene: 14. The CDR3 covers 17 residues.

This clonotype turned up a few times. The rearrangement joins TRBV18 to TRBJ2-3; D is undetermined. CDR1 and CDR2 (germline): KGHSH, LQKENI. The CDR3 runs 14 residues. V was pared by 4 bases and J by 0 bases, with 8 bases between. The CDR3 region has the DNA TGTGCCAGCTCACGAGGCCAGAGCACAGATACGCAGTATTTT. It yields the protein CASSRGQSTDTQYF.

This clonotype has a handful of counts. At one boundary the junction diverges from the germline segment, which might be a read error. The chain has TRBV30 and TRBJ2-1, with 12 bases fitting TRBD2. The CDR3 sequence is 14 residues long. The V gene's germline CDR1 is GTSNPN and CDR2 SVGIG (reference sequence). The CDR3: CALHPGLAGSPSIF. In nucleotides, the CDR3 is TGTGCCTTACATCCGGGACTAGCGGGTTCTCCTAGTATCTTC.

This rearrangement joins TRBV4-1 to TRBJ2-7; perhaps TRBD2 as D (6 bases). The CDR3 runs 15 residues. V lost 2 bases and J 2 bases, leaving 13 bases between the germline ends. Germline V gene lookup returns CDR1 MGHRA and CDR2 YSYEKL. In DNA form, the CDR3 reads TGCGCCAGCAGCCAAATCGGGAGATTGACCTACGAGCAGTACTTC. Translated, it gives CASSQIGRLTYEQYF.

This clonotype came up a few times. The chain is built from TRBV7-2 and TRBJ2-1; 13 bases match TRBD2. Germline CDR1 reads SGHTA; CDR2 reads FQGNSA. V lost 5 bases and J lost 9; bases outside the gene matches: 10. This CDR3 is built from 16 residues. The CDR3 nucleotides are TGTGCCAGCAGCCCTACTAGCGGGGGGGCGGGAAGTGAGCAGTTCTTC. It encodes CASSPTSGGAGSEQFF.

This clonotype came up many times. This chain connects TRBV7-2 to TRBJ2-3; no clear D gene. The CDR3 contains 12 residues. With 2 bases removed from V and 6 bases from J, the gap between germline ends came to 6 bases. CDR1 and CDR2 (germline): SGHTA, FQGNSA. CDR3 coding DNA: TGTGCCAGCAGCTTAAACGCGGATACGCAGTATTTT. Protein product: CASSLNADTQYF.

This chain connects TRBV20-1 to TRBJ2-2, with D perhaps matching TRBD1 (6 bases). This CDR3 is built from 13 residues. Germline CDR1 is DFQATT and CDR2 is SNEGSKA (reference sequence). Trimming left V 2 bases short and J 7 bases short, with 11 bases between. The CDR3 loop reads CSARLRTVGELFF. Written as DNA, the CDR3 is TGCAGTGCTAGACTTAGGACAGTCGGGGAGCTGTTTTTT.

This chain links TRBV18 with TRBJ2-6; no reliable D call. The CDR3 length is 15 residues. V lost 1 base and J lost 0, with 4 bases in between. Germline CDR1 reads KGHSH; CDR2 reads LQKENI. The CDR3 bases are TGTGCCAGCTCACCACAACGCTCTGGGGCCAACGTCCTGACTTTC. Amino acids: CASSPQRSGANVLTF. The entire variable domain, with the rest obtained from reference TRBV18 and TRBJ2-6, is as follows: NAGVMQNPRHLVRRRGQEARLRCSPMKGHSHVYWYRQLPEEGLKFMVYLQKENIIDESGMPKERFSAEFPKEGPSILRIQQVVRGDSAAYFCASSPQRSGANVLTFGAGSRLTVL.

This clonotype was detected a few times. This rearrangement joins TRBV4-3 to TRBJ2-1, with D perhaps matching TRBD1 or TRBD2 (6 bases each). V dropped 0 bases and J dropped 7 bases, with 16 bases sitting between them. Germline V gene lookup returns CDR1 LGHNA and CDR2 YSLEER. The CDR3 has 16 amino acids. CDR3 DNA sequence: TGCGCCAGCAGCCAAGATCCGAGCCGAGGGGGGAATGAGCAGTTCTTC. This gives the protein CASSQDPSRGGNEQFF.